The present T cell receptor beta chain was sequenced within a study of shared clonotypes between healthy human individuals. The wider study: Per-donor plates numbered three CD4 naive, three CD4 memory, two CD8 naive and one CD8 memory.

Notes on this clone: Its antigen remains unknown.

Profiled with immunoSEQ multiplex PCR; TCRdb holds only in-frame clones, not every one. The sample lists fewer than 850,000 clones; 90% were seen once. CDR1 is MGHRA and CDR2 is YSYEKL in the germline V gene. The germline V and J ends were trimmed by 6 bases and 0 bases, with 21 bases remaining between them. The CDR3 contains 18 residues. Whole-study results and caveats: Some naive CD4 clonotypes, 4% to 6%, turned up in common across several donors. In this cohort, only blood was sampled, and tissue repertoires likely differ. An anticipated effect of sequencing depth on clonotype sharing among donors was recognized.

This clonotype was sampled from a young man in good health. Some clones in this sample may be carry-over from other donors' samples. V and J are TRBV4-1 and TRBJ1-3; D perhaps matches TRBD1 (5 bases). The source material was memory CD8+ T cells from PBMCs. The sample's subset: CD45RO+ cells pooled with CCR7-negative TemRA cells. The CDR3 region has the DNA TGCGCCAGCAGAGAAATAGGGACGCAGGCCAACTCTGGAAACACCATATATTTT. This codes for CASREIGTQANSGNTIYF.